This T cell receptor (beta chain) was sequenced in a study of cytomegalovirus exposure and HLA in healthy donors. With V trimmed by 4 bases and J by 7 bases, 14 bases remained unmatched. Germline V lookup: CDR1 LGHNA, CDR2 YSLEER. CDR3 length equals 19 residues. Both 60 Vbeta primers and 13 Jbeta primers went into the PCR. The assay was immunoSEQ multiplex PCR, and TCRdb's table has in-frame clones only and misses some. The table includes 200,000 or so clones, 87% detected once. Broader study findings: The study designated fewer than 200 TCR beta chains cytomegalovirus-associated. In a later analysis, a missense DCLRE1C variant was linked to TCR beta V- and J-gene trimming. There were three CMV-associated chains whose specificity for CMV antigens was confirmed in vitro.

To note about this clone: Its antigen is undetermined.

At sampling all donors were nominally healthy, likely with unrecorded immune exposures. The origin of this receptor is a girl in the first two years of life in good health and CMV-seronegative. The sample consisted of PBMCs. The V and J genes are TRBV4-3 and TRBJ2-2; 14 bases line up with TRBD2. As DNA, the CDR3 is TGCGCCAGCAGCCGCCGAACAAGACTAGCGGGAGGGCAGGGCGGGGAGCTGTTTTTT. This codes for CASSRRTRLAGGQGGELFF.